This TCR beta chain appears in the sequencing data of a study of graft-versus-host responses after intestinal transplantation. From germline, CDR1 is SEHNR and CDR2 FQNEAQ (reference sequence). The CDR3 extends over 15 amino acids. Trimming removed 2 bases from V and 9 bases from J, with 17 bases in between. This clone was observed a single time. Some clones are missing from TCRdb's copy, which holds only in-frame ones; the method was immunoSEQ multiplex PCR. Seen here are under 45,000 clones, 93% observed once, and the top ten hold 3.6%. The sequence was collected from a human patient who received an intestinal transplant, so some T cells may come from the graft donor. This chain joins TRBV7-9 and TRBJ2-1, with unresolved D. Sequences were derived from PBMCs, sampled around 720 days after intestinal transplantation. Here the CDR3 reads CASSLRNLAAGEQFF. The CDR3 bases are TGTGCCAGCAGCTTACGGAATTTAGCCGCTGGTGAGCAGTTCTTC.